The entry below gives a single TCR beta chain sequence along with its context. CDR1 and CDR2 from the germline V gene are MNHEY and SMNVEV (reference sequence). Trimming removed 2 bases from V and 2 bases from J; junction bases left unmatched: 5. There are 15 residues in the CDR3. The data originate from a study of blood T cell repertoires in COVID-19. Study information: Specimens from acute and convalescent COVID-19 originated in the United States, Italy and Spain. In each case, the material was cDNA or gDNA derived from T cells, B-cell-depleted T cells, or PBMCs.

Clones were sequenced by immunoSEQ multiplex PCR, and TCRdb holds only the in-frame ones, with some missing. The sample consists of 200,000 to 250,000 clones, around four fifths of them appearing once. The gene calls are TRBV27 and TRBJ2-5, with TRBD1 identical over 7 bases. Sequencing used peripheral blood. This TCR came from an older woman who had recovered from COVID-19. The CDR3 sequence: CASSLTTGDQETQYF. The DNA of the CDR3 is TGTGCCAGCAGTTTAACAACAGGGGATCAAGAGACCCAGTACTTC.